A selection of T cell receptor beta chains follows, all from one sample in a study of OX40 agonist ivuxolimab in advanced cancers. Measured with immunoSEQ multiplex PCR; TCRdb has only the in-frame clones, and not every one. The table records under 85,000 clones, around 87% of them present only once. Sequenced here: CD4+ or CD8+ T cells sorted from blood, sampled in a trial of the OX40 agonist ivuxolimab. The receptors here all came from an adult with an advanced solid tumor such as melanoma, head and neck, liver or kidney cancer. The CDR3 runs from the conserved cysteine through the conserved F or W. Fields, in order: CDR3 protein, CDR3 DNA, V gene, D gene, J gene, clone size. D genes are given only for firm matches. Size tells how often a clone was seen (once, few, many) or the class of an expanded clone, and some rows leave it out.

CDR3aa: CASSYPGELFF
CDR3nt: TGTGCCAGCAGTTACCCCGGGGAGCTGTTTTTT
v_gene: TRBV6-6
d_gene: .
j_gene: TRBJ2-2
abundance: .

CDR3aa: CASRLSGGHYGYTF
CDR3nt: TGTGCCAGCAGACTTTCAGGGGGACACTATGGCTACACCTTC
v_gene: TRBV6-5
d_gene: TRBD1
j_gene: TRBJ1-2
abundance: once

CDR3aa: CAWSEGVGNTIYF
CDR3nt: TGTGCCTGGAGTGAGGGAGTTGGAAACACCATATATTTT
v_gene: TRBV30
d_gene: .
j_gene: TRBJ1-3
abundance: .

CDR3aa: CASRGGSYNEQFF
CDR3nt: TGTGCCAGTAGAGGGGGCTCCTACAATGAGCAGTTCTTC
v_gene: TRBV19
d_gene: .
j_gene: TRBJ2-1
abundance: .

CDR3aa: CASSQGASGNTIYF
CDR3nt: TGCGCCAGCAGCCAGGGGGCGTCTGGAAACACCATATATTTT
v_gene: TRBV4-1
d_gene: .
j_gene: TRBJ1-3
abundance: once

CDR3aa: CASSPGYEQYF
CDR3nt: TGTGCCAGCTCACCAGGATACGAGCAGTACTTC
v_gene: TRBV18
d_gene: .
j_gene: TRBJ2-7
abundance: few

CDR3aa: CASSPRLAEVNEQFF
CDR3nt: TGTGCCAGCAGCCCGCGCCTAGCGGAGGTCAATGAGCAGTTCTTC
v_gene: TRBV11-2
d_gene: TRBD2
j_gene: TRBJ2-1
abundance: .

CDR3aa: CASSEWPGTQYF
CDR3nt: TGTGCCAGCAGTGAATGGCCAGGGACTCAGTACTTC
v_gene: TRBV6-1
d_gene: .
j_gene: TRBJ2-4
abundance: .

CDR3aa: CALWSGATDTQYF
CDR3nt: TGTGCCCTCTGGTCCGGGGCTACAGATACGCAGTATTTT
v_gene: TRBV6-1
d_gene: .
j_gene: TRBJ2-3
abundance: .

CDR3aa: CSVVQGVTLNTGELFF
CDR3nt: TGCAGCGTTGTTCAAGGGGTCACTCTTAACACCGGGGAGCTGTTTTTT
v_gene: TRBV29-1
d_gene: .
j_gene: TRBJ2-2
abundance: .

CDR3aa: CASSLGGQTEAFF
CDR3nt: TGTGCCAGCAGCTTAGGAGGGCAGACTGAAGCTTTCTTT
v_gene: TRBV7-2
d_gene: .
j_gene: TRBJ1-1
abundance: .

CDR3aa: CASSLQKGNTEAFF
CDR3nt: TGCGCCAGCAGCTTACAGAAAGGGAACACTGAAGCTTTCTTT
v_gene: TRBV5-1
d_gene: .
j_gene: TRBJ1-1
abundance: .

CDR3aa: CASSQINTEAFF
CDR3nt: TGTGCCAGCAGTCAAATCAACACTGAAGCTTTCTTT
v_gene: TRBV28
d_gene: .
j_gene: TRBJ1-1
abundance: .

CDR3aa: CASTLISGPQNIQYF
CDR3nt: TGTGCCAGCACCCTTATCTCTGGGCCCCAAAACATTCAGTACTTC
v_gene: TRBV7-9
d_gene: .
j_gene: TRBJ2-4
abundance: .

CDR3aa: CASSSFSGTSGTEQFF
CDR3nt: TGTGCCAGCAGCTCGTTTTCCGGGACTAGCGGTACCGAGCAGTTCTTC
v_gene: TRBV11-2
d_gene: TRBD2
j_gene: TRBJ2-1
abundance: .

CDR3aa: CASSSAGGTDNSNQPQHF
CDR3nt: TGTGCCAGCAGCTCAGCGGGTGGGACAGATAATAGCAATCAGCCCCAGCATTTT
v_gene: TRBV7-8
d_gene: TRBD1
j_gene: TRBJ1-5
abundance: .

CDR3aa: CASSFPYSRSSIPTGEQFF
CDR3nt: TGCGCCAGCAGTTTTCCCTACAGTAGGTCTAGCATACCCACCGGAGAGCAGTTCTTC
v_gene: TRBV5-1
d_gene: .
j_gene: TRBJ2-1
abundance: .

CDR3aa: CASSQEMRGGYTF
CDR3nt: TGTGCCAGCAGCCAAGAAATGCGAGGGGGCTACACCTTC
v_gene: TRBV14
d_gene: .
j_gene: TRBJ1-2
abundance: .

CDR3aa: CASSPQGGSIYNSPLHF
CDR3nt: TGTGCCAGCAGCCCGCAGGGAGGCTCGATCTATAATTCACCCCTCCACTTT
v_gene: TRBV7-6
d_gene: .
j_gene: TRBJ1-6
abundance: .

CDR3aa: CASNGQGQSYGYTF
CDR3nt: TGTGCCAGCAATGGACAGGGGCAAAGCTATGGCTACACCTTC
v_gene: TRBV2
d_gene: TRBD1
j_gene: TRBJ1-2
abundance: few

CDR3aa: CASRASSGYLNEQFF
CDR3nt: TGTGCCAGCAGGGCTAGTAGCGGCTACCTCAATGAGCAGTTCTTC
v_gene: TRBV6-5
d_gene: .
j_gene: TRBJ2-1
abundance: .

CDR3aa: CAISKSGTNYNEQFF
CDR3nt: TGTGCCATCAGTAAGTCAGGGACTAACTACAATGAGCAGTTCTTC
v_gene: TRBV10-3
d_gene: TRBD2
j_gene: TRBJ2-1
abundance: .

CDR3aa: CASSLEGAGNSPLHF
CDR3nt: TGTGCCAGCAGCTTAGAGGGGGCGGGCAATTCACCCCTCCACTTT
v_gene: TRBV7-2
d_gene: TRBD1
j_gene: TRBJ1-6
abundance: .

CDR3aa: CASSLDESSGRWEQFF
CDR3nt: TGTGCCAGCAGCTTAGATGAGTCTAGCGGGAGATGGGAGCAGTTCTTC
v_gene: TRBV11-2
d_gene: TRBD2
j_gene: TRBJ2-1
abundance: .

CDR3aa: CAISLAGGYNEQFF
CDR3nt: TGTGCCATCAGTCTAGCGGGAGGGTACAATGAGCAGTTCTTC
v_gene: TRBV10-3
d_gene: TRBD2
j_gene: TRBJ2-1
abundance: .

CDR3aa: CASTLSGLAGGEQFF
CDR3nt: TGTGCCAGCACCCTTTCGGGACTAGCGGGAGGTGAGCAGTTCTTC
v_gene: TRBV27
d_gene: TRBD2
j_gene: TRBJ2-1
abundance: .

CDR3aa: CASSPQPSSGYTF
CDR3nt: TGTGCCAGCAGCCCCCAACCCTCCAGTGGCTACACCTTC
v_gene: TRBV11-2
d_gene: .
j_gene: TRBJ1-2
abundance: .

CDR3aa: CASSEGGSPFEQFF
CDR3nt: TGTGCCAGCAGTGAAGGGGGTAGCCCCTTTGAGCAGTTCTTC
v_gene: TRBV6-1
d_gene: .
j_gene: TRBJ2-1
abundance: .

CDR3aa: CASSLVGLAGETQYF
CDR3nt: TGTGCCAGCAGCTTGGTAGGACTAGCGGGAGAGACCCAGTACTTC
v_gene: TRBV5-6
d_gene: TRBD2
j_gene: TRBJ2-5
abundance: .

CDR3aa: CASSFLTGKFVNSPLHF
CDR3nt: TGTGCCAGCAGTTTCCTTACAGGGAAGTTTGTGAATTCACCCCTCCACTTT
v_gene: TRBV27
d_gene: .
j_gene: TRBJ1-6
abundance: .

CDR3aa: CASSDSPSGANVLTF
CDR3nt: TGTGCCAGTAGTGACAGTCCGTCTGGGGCCAACGTCCTGACTTTC
v_gene: TRBV19
d_gene: .
j_gene: TRBJ2-6
abundance: .

CDR3aa: CSGEQGTDTQYF
CDR3nt: TGCAGCGGTGAACAGGGCACAGATACGCAGTATTTT
v_gene: TRBV29-1
d_gene: .
j_gene: TRBJ2-3
abundance: .

CDR3aa: CASSLPSNVDSLTDTQYF
CDR3nt: TGTGCCAGCAGCCTTCCCTCCAACGTAGACAGCCTCACAGATACGCAGTATTTT
v_gene: TRBV7-2
d_gene: .
j_gene: TRBJ2-3
abundance: .

CDR3aa: CASSLNGQTNYGYTF
CDR3nt: TGTGCCAGCAGTTTAAATGGGCAGACCAACTATGGCTACACCTTC
v_gene: TRBV28
d_gene: .
j_gene: TRBJ1-2
abundance: .